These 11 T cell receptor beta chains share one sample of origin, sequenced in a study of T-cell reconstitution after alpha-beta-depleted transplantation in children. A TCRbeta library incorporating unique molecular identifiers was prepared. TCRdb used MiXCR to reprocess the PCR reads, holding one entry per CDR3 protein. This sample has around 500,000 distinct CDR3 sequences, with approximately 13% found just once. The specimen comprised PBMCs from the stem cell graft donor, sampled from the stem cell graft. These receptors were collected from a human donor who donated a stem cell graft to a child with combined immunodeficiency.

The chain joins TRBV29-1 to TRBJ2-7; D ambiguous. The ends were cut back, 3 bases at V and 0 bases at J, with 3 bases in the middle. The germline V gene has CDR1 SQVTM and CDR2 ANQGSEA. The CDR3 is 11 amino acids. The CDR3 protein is CSVDTSYEQYF. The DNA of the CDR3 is TGCAGCGTTGACACCTCCTACGAGCAGTACTTC.

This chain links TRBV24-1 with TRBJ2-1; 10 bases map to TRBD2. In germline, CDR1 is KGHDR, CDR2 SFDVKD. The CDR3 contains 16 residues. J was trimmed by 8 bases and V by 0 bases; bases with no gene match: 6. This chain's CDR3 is CATSDLASGGIDEQFF. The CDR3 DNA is TGTGCCACCAGTGATTTGGCTAGCGGGGGTATCGATGAGCAGTTCTTC.

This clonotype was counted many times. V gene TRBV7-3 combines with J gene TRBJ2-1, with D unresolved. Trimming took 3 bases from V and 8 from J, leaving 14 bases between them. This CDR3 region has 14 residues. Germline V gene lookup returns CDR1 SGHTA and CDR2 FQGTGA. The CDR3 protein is CASSFSPRGDEQFF. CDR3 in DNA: TGTGCCAGCAGCTTCTCGCCGCGTGGGGATGAGCAGTTCTTC.

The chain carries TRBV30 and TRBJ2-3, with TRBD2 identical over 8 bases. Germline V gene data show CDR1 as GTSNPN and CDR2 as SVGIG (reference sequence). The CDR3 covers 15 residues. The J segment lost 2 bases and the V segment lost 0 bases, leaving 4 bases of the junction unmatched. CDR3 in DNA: TGTGCCTGGAGTGTAGGCGGGGGGAACACAGATACGCAGTATTTT. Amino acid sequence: CAWSVGGGNTDTQYF.

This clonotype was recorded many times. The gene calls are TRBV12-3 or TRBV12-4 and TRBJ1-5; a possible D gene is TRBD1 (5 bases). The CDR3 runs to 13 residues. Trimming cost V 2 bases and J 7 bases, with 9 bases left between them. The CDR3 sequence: CASSLFRDQPQHF. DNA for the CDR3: TGTGCCAGCAGTTTATTCAGGGACCAGCCCCAGCATTTT.

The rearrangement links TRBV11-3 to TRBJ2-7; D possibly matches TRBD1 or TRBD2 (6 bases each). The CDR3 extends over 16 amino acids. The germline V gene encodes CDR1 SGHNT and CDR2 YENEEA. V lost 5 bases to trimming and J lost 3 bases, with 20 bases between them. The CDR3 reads CASSPAGGGIIYEQYF. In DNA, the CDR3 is TGTGCCAGCAGCCCTGCCGGGGGCGGGATCATCTACGAGCAGTACTTC.

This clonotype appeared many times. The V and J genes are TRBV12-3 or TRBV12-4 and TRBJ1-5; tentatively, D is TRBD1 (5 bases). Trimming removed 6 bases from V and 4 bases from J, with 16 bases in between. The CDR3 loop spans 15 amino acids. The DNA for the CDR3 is TGTGCCAGCAGCCAGGGACTGAGGGCAAATCAGCCCCAGCATTTT. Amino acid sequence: CASSQGLRANQPQHF.

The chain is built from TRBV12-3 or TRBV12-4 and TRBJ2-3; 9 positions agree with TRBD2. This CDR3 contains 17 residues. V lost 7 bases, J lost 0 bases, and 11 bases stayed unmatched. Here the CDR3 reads CASTPGLALISTDTQYF. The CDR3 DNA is TGTGCCAGCACCCCGGGACTAGCCTTAATTAGCACAGATACGCAGTATTTT.

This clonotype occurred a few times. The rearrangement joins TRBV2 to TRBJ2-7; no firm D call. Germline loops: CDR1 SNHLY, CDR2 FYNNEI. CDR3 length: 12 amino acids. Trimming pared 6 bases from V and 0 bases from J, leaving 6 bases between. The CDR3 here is CASRQVSYEQYF. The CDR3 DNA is TGTGCCAGCAGGCAAGTCTCCTACGAGCAGTACTTC.

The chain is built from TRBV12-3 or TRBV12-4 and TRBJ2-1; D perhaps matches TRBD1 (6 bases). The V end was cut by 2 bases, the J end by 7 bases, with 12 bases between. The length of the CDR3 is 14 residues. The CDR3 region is CASSLRQVANEQFF. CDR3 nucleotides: TGTGCCAGCAGTTTACGACAGGTGGCAAATGAGCAGTTCTTC.

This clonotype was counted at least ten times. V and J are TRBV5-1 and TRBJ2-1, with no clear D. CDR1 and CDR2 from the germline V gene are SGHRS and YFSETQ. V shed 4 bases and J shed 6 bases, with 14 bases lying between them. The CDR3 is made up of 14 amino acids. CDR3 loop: CASSPIYEPNEQFF. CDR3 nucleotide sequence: TGCGCCAGCAGCCCAATTTACGAGCCCAATGAGCAGTTCTTC.